The 2 T cell receptor beta chains in this list originate from one sample, sequenced in a study of blood T cell repertoires in COVID-19. Sequencing was performed with immunoSEQ multiplex PCR; in TCRdb, only in-frame clones are kept and a portion is missing. The table lists tens of thousands of clones, about nine tenths of them singletons. The specimen sequenced was peripheral blood. These receptors were obtained from a male donor with acute or convalescent COVID-19.

This chain connects TRBV28 to TRBJ1-5; 9 nucleotides line up with TRBD1. The CDR3 contains 16 residues. In germline, CDR1 is MDHEN, CDR2 SYDVKM. J gave up 4 bases and V 6 bases, and 10 bases lay outside the gene matches. DNA for the CDR3: TGTGCCAGCAGCCCTCGGGGACAGGGACGGAATCAGCCCCAGCATTTT. Translated: CASSPRGQGRNQPQHF.

The chain combines TRBV7-9 with TRBJ1-1; TRBD1 aligns across 7 bases. CDR1 is SEHNR, CDR2 FQNEAQ, per germline (reference sequence). CDR3 size: 17 residues. The V gene end was trimmed by 10 bases and the J gene end by 0 bases; junction bases not matched to a gene: 17. Here the CDR3 reads CATLAPGDSFMNTEAFF. In nucleotides, the CDR3 is TGTGCCACCTTAGCCCCGGGGGACAGCTTCATGAACACTGAAGCTTTCTTT.